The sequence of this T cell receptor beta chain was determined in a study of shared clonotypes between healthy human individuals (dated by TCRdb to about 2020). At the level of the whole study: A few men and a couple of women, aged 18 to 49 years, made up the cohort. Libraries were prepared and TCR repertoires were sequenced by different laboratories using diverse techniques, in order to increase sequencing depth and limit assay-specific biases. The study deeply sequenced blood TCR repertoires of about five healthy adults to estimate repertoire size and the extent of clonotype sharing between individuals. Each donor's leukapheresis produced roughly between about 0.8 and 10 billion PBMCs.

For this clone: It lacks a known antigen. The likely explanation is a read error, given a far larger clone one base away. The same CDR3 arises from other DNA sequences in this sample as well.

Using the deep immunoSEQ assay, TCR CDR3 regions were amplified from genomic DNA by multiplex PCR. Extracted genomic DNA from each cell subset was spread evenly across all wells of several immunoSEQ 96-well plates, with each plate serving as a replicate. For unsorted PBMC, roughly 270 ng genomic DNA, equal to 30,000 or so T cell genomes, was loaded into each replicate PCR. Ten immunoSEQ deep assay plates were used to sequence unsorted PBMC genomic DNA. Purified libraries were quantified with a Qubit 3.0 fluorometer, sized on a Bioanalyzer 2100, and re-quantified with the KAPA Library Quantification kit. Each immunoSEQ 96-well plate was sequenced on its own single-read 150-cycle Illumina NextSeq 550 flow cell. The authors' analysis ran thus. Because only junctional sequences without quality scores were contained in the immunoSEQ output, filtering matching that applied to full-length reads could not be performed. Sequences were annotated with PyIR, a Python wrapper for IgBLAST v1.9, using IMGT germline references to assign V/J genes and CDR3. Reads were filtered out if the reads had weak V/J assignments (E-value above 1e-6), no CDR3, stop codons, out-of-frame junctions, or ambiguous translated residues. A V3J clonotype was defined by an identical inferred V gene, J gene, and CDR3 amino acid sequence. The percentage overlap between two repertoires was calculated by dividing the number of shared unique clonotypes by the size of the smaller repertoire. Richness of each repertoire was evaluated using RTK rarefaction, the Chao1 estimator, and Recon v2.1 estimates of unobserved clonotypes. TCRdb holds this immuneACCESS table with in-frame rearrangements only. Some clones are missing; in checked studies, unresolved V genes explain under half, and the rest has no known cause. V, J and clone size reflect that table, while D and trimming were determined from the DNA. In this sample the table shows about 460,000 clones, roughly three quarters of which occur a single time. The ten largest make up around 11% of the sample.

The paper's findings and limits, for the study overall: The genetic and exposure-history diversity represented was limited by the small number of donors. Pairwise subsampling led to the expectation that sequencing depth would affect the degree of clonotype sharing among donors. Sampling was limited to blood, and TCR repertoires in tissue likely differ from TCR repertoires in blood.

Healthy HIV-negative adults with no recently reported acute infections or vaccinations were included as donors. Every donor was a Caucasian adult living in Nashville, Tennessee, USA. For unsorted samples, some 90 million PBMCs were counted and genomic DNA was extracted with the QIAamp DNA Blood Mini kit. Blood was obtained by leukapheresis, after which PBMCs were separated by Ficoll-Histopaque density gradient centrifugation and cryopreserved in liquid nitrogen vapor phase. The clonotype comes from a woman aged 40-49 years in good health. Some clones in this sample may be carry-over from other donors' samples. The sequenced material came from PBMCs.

The sequenced DNA: TGCGCCAGCAGCCAACTAGCGGGGGTGACCACCGGGGAGCTGTTTTTT. Its protein reads: CASSQLAGVTTGELFF. The chain employs TRBV4-1 and TRBJ2-2; TRBD2 lines up with 10 middle nucleotides. The CDR3 has 16 amino acids, counting the end cysteine and phenylalanine. CDR3 DNA is the only sequence kept; it has 48 bases, read in frame from the first base. Clipping removes 2 bases from V and 4 bases from J, with 4 as the unmatched junction base count. As encoded in the germline V gene, CDR1 is MGHRA while CDR2 is YSYEKL.